This T cell receptor (beta chain) was captured in a study of shared clonotypes between healthy human individuals (TCRdb year 2020). A note on the overall study: Three men and a couple of women, aged 18 to 49 years, made up the cohort. Blood TCR repertoires of several healthy adults were deeply sequenced to estimate repertoire size and the extent of clonotype sharing between individuals. To increase sequencing depth and limit assay-specific biases, TCR repertoire library preparation and sequencing were carried out by different laboratories using diverse techniques. Per donor, three plates each were used for CD4 naive and CD4 memory, two for CD8 naive, and one for CD8 memory. Each donor's leukapheresis produced roughly between roughly 0.85 and 10 billion PBMCs. Here is what the overall study found, with its caveats: Based on pairwise subsampling, the degree of clonotype sharing among donors was expected to be affected by sequencing depth. Higher generation probabilities were observed for clonotypes shared by all four sorted-subset donors than for non-shared clonotypes. Rarefaction of sorted-subset datasets indicated incomplete sequencing despite the large sequencing depth. Sampling was restricted to blood, and TCR repertoires in tissue are likely to differ from TCR repertoires in blood. Approximately 4.8% of naive CD4, 3.5% of naive CD8, 2% to 2.5% of memory CD4, and 0.4% of memory CD8 clonotypes were shared across several donors. The small number of donors limited the genetic and exposure-history diversity represented. Naive subsets generally had larger estimated clonotype richness than memory subsets.

CD8 naive samples were obtained by positive selection for CCR7 among CD45RO-negative cells, yielding a CD45RA+CCR7+ population from which TemRA cells were excluded. The donors were healthy, HIV-negative adults who had no recently reported acute infections or vaccinations. Every donor was a Caucasian adult living in Nashville, Tennessee, USA. Blood was obtained by leukapheresis, after which PBMCs were separated by Ficoll-Histopaque density gradient centrifugation and cryopreserved in liquid nitrogen vapor phase. Purity and quantity of every magnetically sorted T cell population were checked by analytical flow cytometry. Genomic DNA was isolated from each sorted fraction and quantified by UV absorbance on a Nanodrop 2000c. Using the deep immunoSEQ assay, multiplex PCR amplified TCR CDR3 regions from genomic DNA. Extracted genomic DNA from each cell subset was distributed evenly across all wells of several immunoSEQ 96-well plates, and each plate was treated as a replicate. Each replicate PCR for sorted subsets received about 0.2 ug genomic DNA, equal to some 32,000 T cell genomes. Purified libraries were measured with a Qubit 3.0 fluorometer, size-checked on a Bioanalyzer 2100, and measured again with the KAPA Library Quantification kit. A separate single-read 150-cycle Illumina NextSeq 550 flow cell was used to sequence each immunoSEQ 96-well plate. The published analysis was carried out like this. Because the immunoSEQ output held only junctional sequences and lacked quality scores, the filtering could not match the filtering applied to full-length reads. Sequences were annotated with PyIR, a Python wrapper for IgBLAST v1.9, and V/J genes and CDR3 were assigned using IMGT germline references. Any read was removed if the V/J assignment was weak (E-value above 1e-6), the CDR3 was missing, or the read contained stop codons, out-of-frame junctions, or ambiguous translated residues. A V3J clonotype was defined by an identical inferred V gene, J gene, and CDR3 amino acid sequence. Percentage overlap between repertoires was calculated by dividing the number of shared unique clonotypes by the size of the smaller repertoire. Richness of each repertoire was evaluated using RTK rarefaction, the Chao1 estimator, and Recon v2.1 estimates of unobserved clonotypes. For all TCRbeta clonotypes obtained by the gDNA method from several donors, generation probabilities were computed with OLGA. The clones in this table, taken by TCRdb from immuneACCESS, are in-frame only. Not every clone is retained; where verified, under half of the shortfall comes from an unresolved V gene, and the cause of the rest is unknown. The V and J calls and the clone size are those of that table, but D and trimming were determined from the DNA. For this sample the table gives hundreds of thousands of clones, of which about 96% were detected only once. 0.11% of the sample is in the top ten clones.

Reading from cysteine to phenylalanine, the CDR3 counts 12 amino acids. Of all the DNA, just the CDR3 is kept, 36 bases in frame from base 1. The junction shows trimming of 7 bases on V and 6 bases on J, plus 10 bases between the germline ends. The germline V gene (reference sequence) specifies PRHDT as CDR1 and FYEKMQ as CDR2. A word on this clone: Its target antigen remains unknown. The sample holds no much larger clone one base away, and base qualities are not on file.

The specimen sequenced was naive CD8+ T cells sorted from blood. The sample's cell subset or site, from its label and the paper: CD45RA+CCR7+. The sequence derives from a woman in her thirties in good health. The V gene is TRBV13 and the J gene is TRBJ2-1, with no D gene named confidently. The DNA sequence follows: TGTGCCAGCAACACAGACGGCAATGAGCAGTTCTTC. It translates as CASNTDGNEQFF.